At least ten counts were recorded for the clone carrying this TCR beta chain. What it binds is not known. The CDR3 is made up of 14 amino acids. Per the germline V gene, CDR1 is MDHEN and CDR2 is SYDVKM. The junction had 10 bases not matched to a gene; V was cut back by 6 bases and J by 8 bases. In TCRdb, the multiplex PCR reads were re-called with MiXCR into one record per CDR3 protein. The table includes 55,000 to 75,000 distinct CDR3 sequences, around two fifths detected once. This record belongs to a study of breast tumors, draining lymph nodes, adjacent tissues. Findings and limits, study-wide: Findings are consistent with lymph node origin and intratumoral expansion of most tumor T cells. Compared with lymph nodes, tumors were less diverse; compared with nontumor tissue, more.

Material: breast tumor tissue. The receptor comes from a female donor with breast cancer. Some clones in this sample may be carry-over from other donors' samples. The chain recombines TRBV28 with TRBJ1-2; 9 bases map to TRBD1. CDR3 coding DNA: TGTGCCAGCAGCGGGACAGGGTACAGGCTCGGCTACACCTTC. Translated: CASSGTGYRLGYTF.